Reported below is one T cell receptor beta chain. The antigen is unknown. The CDR3 runs to 16 residues. Looked up from germline, CDR1 is SGHTA and CDR2 is FQGTGA. The V gene lost 1 base and the J gene lost 4 bases, with 16 bases spanning the gap. This specimen belongs to a study of T-cell memory formation after mild COVID-19. Study outcomes and limitations: Clones shrinking between day 15 and 85 showed a balanced CD4/CD8 split, and those that grew later tilted toward CD4+.

A 5'RACE reaction primed in the constant segment made cDNA libraries of TCR alpha and TCR beta, and these carried sample barcodes and UMIs. MiXCR, applied by TCRdb to the 5' RACE reads, yields one record per CDR3 protein. The data hold some 410,000 distinct CDR3 sequences, with more than 20% observed a single time. The clonotype originates from an adult woman who had mild COVID-19 (a few samples of this study predate the infection). Cell type and time point are not known. The chain employs TRBV7-3 and TRBJ1-1, with D uncertain. The specimen sequenced was PBMCs or a T cell subset sorted from them (not recorded which). CDR3 sequence: CASSLRGGVQPTEAFF. In DNA form, the CDR3 reads TGTGCCAGCAGCTTAAGAGGTGGGGTACAGCCCACTGAAGCTTTCTTT. The full variable domain, completed using reference TRBV7-3 and TRBJ1-1, is GAGVSQTPSNKVTEKGKYVELRCDPISGHTALYWYRQSLGQGPEFLIYFQGTGAADDSGLPNDRFFAVRPEGSVSTLKIQRTERGDSAVYLCASSLRGGVQPTEAFFGQGTRLTVV.